This is a list of T cell receptor beta chains from one sample in a study of blood T cells in healthy people across ages. A single record per CDR3 protein comes from TCRdb applying MiXCR to the 5' RACE reads. Among 550,000 to 750,000 distinct CDR3 sequences listed, about 21% were seen once. Sequencing was performed on blood. The receptors were sampled from a man aged 65 to 79 in good health. Each CDR3 is given with its conserved first and last residue. The order of the fields is CDR3 protein, CDR3 DNA, J gene, V gene, D gene, clone size. The D gene is left open where the match is weak. Clone size is given for some rows only: seen once, a few or many times, or a class if the clone is expanded.

CDR3aa: CASSYLGWEDDYEQYF; CDR3nt: TGTGCCAGCAGTTACTTAGGGTGGGAAGACGACTACGAGCAGTACTTC; j_gene: TRBJ2-7; v_gene: TRBV6-6; d_gene: .; abundance: few
CDR3aa: CSARGLAARTGELFF; CDR3nt: TGCAGTGCTAGAGGACTAGCGGCGAGGACCGGGGAGCTGTTTTTT; j_gene: TRBJ2-2; v_gene: TRBV20-1; d_gene: TRBD2; abundance: few
CDR3aa: CASSSGGSIHEQYF; CDR3nt: TGTGCCAGCAGTTCAGGGGGCTCAATCCACGAGCAGTACTTC; j_gene: TRBJ2-7; v_gene: TRBV28; d_gene: TRBD1; abundance: .
CDR3aa: CASRTSGTQETQYF; CDR3nt: TGTGCCAGCAGGACTAGCGGAACCCAAGAGACCCAGTACTTC; j_gene: TRBJ2-5; v_gene: TRBV28; d_gene: TRBD2; abundance: .
CDR3aa: CASSKPGLQETQYF; CDR3nt: TGTGCCAGCAGTAAACCGGGACTCCAAGAGACCCAGTACTTC; j_gene: TRBJ2-5; v_gene: TRBV2; d_gene: .; abundance: few
CDR3aa: CASSHQTGKNYGYTF; CDR3nt: TGTGCCAGCAGCCATCAGACAGGAAAGAACTATGGCTACACCTTC; j_gene: TRBJ1-2; v_gene: TRBV14; d_gene: .; abundance: .
CDR3aa: CASSADQVSEAFF; CDR3nt: TGTGCTAGCAGCGCCGATCAGGTTTCTGAAGCTTTCTTT; j_gene: TRBJ1-1; v_gene: TRBV7-7; d_gene: .; abundance: .
CDR3aa: CASSLSLAGDLLTF; CDR3nt: TGCGCCAGCAGCCTCTCACTAGCTGGAGACCTCCTGACTTTC; j_gene: TRBJ2-6; v_gene: TRBV4-1; d_gene: .; abundance: .
CDR3aa: CASSKGLAGVSYEQYF; CDR3nt: TGTGCCAGCAGCAAAGGACTAGCGGGAGTTTCCTACGAGCAGTACTTC; j_gene: TRBJ2-7; v_gene: TRBV5-6; d_gene: TRBD2; abundance: few
CDR3aa: CASSPRHNEQFF; CDR3nt: TGTGCCAGCTCACCACGGCACAATGAGCAGTTCTTC; j_gene: TRBJ2-1; v_gene: TRBV18; d_gene: .; abundance: .
CDR3aa: CACDSYGEKLFF; CDR3nt: TGTGCCTGTGACTCCTACGGGGAAAAACTGTTTTTT; j_gene: TRBJ1-4; v_gene: TRBV30; d_gene: .; abundance: .
CDR3aa: CVSSEGQSVTQYF; CDR3nt: TGTGTCAGCAGTGAAGGACAGTCTGTGACCCAGTACTTC; j_gene: TRBJ2-5; v_gene: TRBV2; d_gene: .; abundance: .
CDR3aa: CASSPEVQYF; CDR3nt: TGCGCCAGCAGCCCGGAAGTCCAGTACTTC; j_gene: TRBJ2-4; v_gene: TRBV4-3; d_gene: .; abundance: .
CDR3aa: CASRTGLGNYEQYF; CDR3nt: TGTGCCAGTAGAACCGGGTTGGGAAACTACGAGCAGTACTTC; j_gene: TRBJ2-7; v_gene: TRBV28; d_gene: .; abundance: many
CDR3aa: CASSAGTSGSTKETQYF; CDR3nt: TGTGCCAGCAGCGCCGGGACTAGCGGATCAACCAAAGAGACCCAGTACTTC; j_gene: TRBJ2-5; v_gene: TRBV3-1; d_gene: TRBD2; abundance: many
CDR3aa: CASSLVTNTGELFF; CDR3nt: TGTGCCAGCAGCTTAGTCACGAACACCGGGGAGCTGTTTTTT; j_gene: TRBJ2-2; v_gene: TRBV7-3; d_gene: .; abundance: many
CDR3aa: CASRETGGSGELFF; CDR3nt: TGTGCCAGCAGGGAGACGGGGGGCTCCGGGGAGCTGTTTTTT; j_gene: TRBJ2-2; v_gene: TRBV6-5; d_gene: .; abundance: .
CDR3aa: CATRGASGSHEQYF; CDR3nt: TGTGCCACCCGGGGGGCTAGCGGGAGTCACGAGCAGTACTTC; j_gene: TRBJ2-7; v_gene: TRBV10-3; d_gene: TRBD2; abundance: many
CDR3aa: CSTSETTGGGYTF; CDR3nt: TGCAGTACTAGCGAAACGACAGGTGGTGGCTACACCTTC; j_gene: TRBJ1-2; v_gene: TRBV20-1; d_gene: .; abundance: .
CDR3aa: CASSQKREQFF; CDR3nt: TGTGCCAGCAGCCAAAAGCGGGAGCAGTTCTTC; j_gene: TRBJ2-1; v_gene: TRBV7-2; d_gene: .; abundance: .
CDR3aa: CASRLVPQQETQYF; CDR3nt: TGCGCCAGCAGACTGGTACCACAGCAAGAGACCCAGTACTTC; j_gene: TRBJ2-5; v_gene: TRBV5-1; d_gene: .; abundance: .
CDR3aa: CASGWTRGYEQYF; CDR3nt: TGTGCCAGCGGATGGACACGCGGGTACGAGCAGTACTTC; j_gene: TRBJ2-7; v_gene: TRBV14; d_gene: .; abundance: .
CDR3aa: CASSLSAGGSNEQFF; CDR3nt: TGTGCCAGCAGCTTAAGCGCGGGAGGGTCCAATGAGCAGTTCTTC; j_gene: TRBJ2-1; v_gene: TRBV7-3; d_gene: TRBD2; abundance: few
CDR3aa: CASSFPLGQGARTDTQYF; CDR3nt: TGTGCCAGCAGCTTTCCTCTGGGACAGGGGGCCCGCACAGATACGCAGTATTTT; j_gene: TRBJ2-3; v_gene: TRBV11-3; d_gene: TRBD1; abundance: .
CDR3aa: CASSYRTAGELFF; CDR3nt: TGTGCCAGCAGTTATCGGACAGCTGGGGAGCTGTTTTTT; j_gene: TRBJ2-2; v_gene: TRBV6-6; d_gene: .; abundance: .
CDR3aa: CASSLYGGEGTEAFF; CDR3nt: TGCGCCAGCAGCTTGTACGGGGGCGAGGGCACTGAAGCTTTCTTT; j_gene: TRBJ1-1; v_gene: TRBV5-1; d_gene: .; abundance: .
CDR3aa: CASSRRTGAVNTEAFF; CDR3nt: TGTGCCAGCAGTCGGCGGACGGGGGCGGTGAACACTGAAGCTTTCTTT; j_gene: TRBJ1-1; v_gene: TRBV28; d_gene: .; abundance: .
CDR3aa: CASSVSGTGDEKLFF; CDR3nt: TGTGCCAGCAGCGTCTCCGGGACAGGGGATGAAAAACTGTTTTTT; j_gene: TRBJ1-4; v_gene: TRBV9; d_gene: TRBD1; abundance: .
CDR3aa: CAISATSGGYNEQFF; CDR3nt: TGTGCCATCAGTGCCACTAGCGGGGGGTACAATGAGCAGTTCTTC; j_gene: TRBJ2-1; v_gene: TRBV10-3; d_gene: TRBD2; abundance: many
CDR3aa: CSASNLQGSETQYF; CDR3nt: TGCAGTGCTAGCAATCTTCAGGGTTCCGAGACCCAGTACTTC; j_gene: TRBJ2-5; v_gene: TRBV20-1; d_gene: .; abundance: .
CDR3aa: CASSSPPGQGALDEKLFF; CDR3nt: TGTGCCAGCAGCTCCCCCCCGGGACAGGGGGCGCTGGATGAAAAACTGTTTTTT; j_gene: TRBJ1-4; v_gene: TRBV11-2; d_gene: TRBD1; abundance: many
CDR3aa: CSARPRDRGSTDTQYF; CDR3nt: TGCAGTGCTAGACCCCGGGACAGGGGATCCACAGATACGCAGTATTTT; j_gene: TRBJ2-3; v_gene: TRBV20-1; d_gene: TRBD1; abundance: many
CDR3aa: CASSLDGQSEKLFF; CDR3nt: TGTGCCAGCAGTCTGGACGGTCAGAGCGAAAAACTGTTTTTT; j_gene: TRBJ1-4; v_gene: TRBV6-5; d_gene: .; abundance: .
CDR3aa: CASGPSRSSEQYF; CDR3nt: TGTGCCAGCGGCCCCAGCAGGTCCTCCGAGCAGTACTTC; j_gene: TRBJ2-7; v_gene: TRBV12-3/TRBV12-4; d_gene: .; abundance: few
CDR3aa: CASSPRGSLADEQYF; CDR3nt: TGCGCCAGCAGCCCAAGAGGGTCACTAGCGGACGAGCAGTACTTC; j_gene: TRBJ2-7; v_gene: TRBV4-1; d_gene: TRBD2; abundance: few
CDR3aa: CAISSTGDYGYTF; CDR3nt: TGTGCCATCAGTTCAACAGGGGACTATGGCTACACCTTC; j_gene: TRBJ1-2; v_gene: TRBV10-3; d_gene: TRBD1; abundance: few
CDR3aa: CASSPSLNMDTQYF; CDR3nt: TGTGCCAGCAGCCCCTCCCTCAACATGGATACGCAGTATTTT; j_gene: TRBJ2-3; v_gene: TRBV3-1; d_gene: .; abundance: few
CDR3aa: CASSADRRHEQYF; CDR3nt: TGTGCCAGCAGTGCTGACCGGCGCCACGAGCAGTACTTC; j_gene: TRBJ2-7; v_gene: TRBV28; d_gene: .; abundance: once
CDR3aa: CASRRNTDTQYF; CDR3nt: TGTGCCAGCAGGAGGAACACAGATACGCAGTATTTT; j_gene: TRBJ2-3; v_gene: TRBV28; d_gene: .; abundance: .
CDR3aa: CASSVKGSGSNTGELFF; CDR3nt: TGTGCCAGCAGCGTAAAGGGTAGCGGATCGAACACCGGGGAGCTGTTTTTT; j_gene: TRBJ2-2; v_gene: TRBV9; d_gene: .; abundance: few
CDR3aa: CASSLNSHSGANVLTF; CDR3nt: TGTGCCAGCAGCTTGAACAGCCACTCTGGGGCCAACGTCCTGACTTTC; j_gene: TRBJ2-6; v_gene: TRBV11-3; d_gene: .; abundance: .
CDR3aa: CASSRAGQGGVYEQYF; CDR3nt: TGCGCCAGCAGCCGAGCTGGACAGGGTGGGGTCTACGAGCAGTACTTC; j_gene: TRBJ2-7; v_gene: TRBV5-1; d_gene: TRBD1; abundance: .
CDR3aa: CSVDSGELFF; CDR3nt: TGCAGCGTTGATTCGGGGGAGCTGTTTTTT; j_gene: TRBJ2-2; v_gene: TRBV29-1; d_gene: .; abundance: .
CDR3aa: CASSPRQSLAKNIQYF; CDR3nt: TGTGCCAGCAGTCCACGACAGTCACTAGCCAAAAACATTCAGTACTTC; j_gene: TRBJ2-4; v_gene: TRBV28; d_gene: .; abundance: few